Below, 9 T cell receptor beta chains from the same sample are listed, as sequenced in a study of cytomegalovirus exposure and HLA in healthy donors. The PCR employed 60 Vbeta primers together with 13 Jbeta primers. Using immunoSEQ multiplex PCR, the repertoire was profiled, and TCRdb retains in-frame clones only, with some absent. Among over 60,000 clones listed, roughly 70% were seen once. The sample was PBMCs. The source is a man aged 65-85 years in good health and CMV-seronegative.

The chain has TRBV11-2 and TRBJ2-1; D might be TRBD1 (5 bases). The CDR3 extends over 14 amino acids. Looked up from germline, CDR1 is SGHAT and CDR2 is FQNNGV. Trimming pared 1 base from V and 8 bases from J, leaving 12 bases between. This CDR3 is CASSLGPQGDEQFF. The CDR3 DNA follows: TGTGCCAGCAGCTTAGGGCCCCAGGGCGATGAGCAGTTCTTC.

The rearrangement links TRBV19 to TRBJ1-1, with 9 bases fitting TRBD1. Germline loops: CDR1 LNHDA, CDR2 SQIVND (reference sequence). V lost 3 bases and J lost 0; bases outside the gene matches: 8. The CDR3 consists of 17 residues. In DNA, the CDR3 is TGTGCCAGTAGTATGACAGGGGGTCCGTTGATGAACACTGAAGCTTTCTTT. Amino acids: CASSMTGGPLMNTEAFF.

This chain links TRBV7-8 with TRBJ2-1; 7 nucleotides agree with TRBD2. Trimming removed 1 base from V and 10 bases from J; junction bases left unmatched: 10. The CDR3 loop spans 15 amino acids. Per germline, CDR1 SGHVS and CDR2 FQNEAQ. The CDR3 DNA is TGTGCCAGCAGCTTAGTGGGGACCCAGCGGGACGAGCAGTTCTTC. This sequence encodes CASSLVGTQRDEQFF.

V is TRBV18 and J is TRBJ1-1, with TRBD1 identical over 7 bases. V was pared by 5 bases and J by 1 base, with 7 bases of the junction left unmatched. This CDR3 has 15 residues. Germline V gene lookup returns CDR1 KGHSH and CDR2 LQKENI. Here the CDR3 reads CASSSTGQTNTEAFF. In nucleotides, the CDR3 is TGTGCCAGCTCATCTACGGGACAGACGAACACTGAAGCTTTCTTT. The full variable domain, completed using reference TRBV18 and TRBJ1-1, is NAGVMQNPRHLVRRRGQEARLRCSPMKGHSHVYWYRQLPEEGLKFMVYLQKENIIDESGMPKERFSAEFPKEGPSILRIQQVVRGDSAAYFCASSSTGQTNTEAFFGQGTRLTVV.

The V gene is TRBV7-9, the J gene TRBJ2-1; possible D gene TRBD1, 6 bases. Trimming removed 5 bases at V and 8 bases at J, with 10 bases between. CDR3 length: 12 residues. Germline assignment: CDR1 SEHNR and CDR2 FQNEAQ (reference sequence). The CDR3 DNA sequence: TGTGCCAGCAGCCTGACAGGATATGAGCAGTTCTTC. Residues: CASSLTGYEQFF.

V and J are TRBV6-5 and TRBJ2-5; 9 positions match TRBD1. The J call may be wrong; the DNA end is better matched by TRBJ2-7. CDR1 is MNHEY, CDR2 SVGAGI, per germline. CDR3 length equals 15 residues. CDR3 in amino acids: CASSYRGQGIYEQYF. Written as DNA, the CDR3 is TGTGCCAGCAGTTACCGGGGACAGGGTATCTACGAGCAGTACTTC.

The rearrangement links TRBV10-2 to TRBJ2-7, with D possibly TRBD1 on 5 matching bases. The germline V and J ends were trimmed by 5 bases and 4 bases, with 30 bases remaining between them. Germline V gene lookup returns CDR1 WSHSY and CDR2 SAAADI. The CDR3 sequence is 19 residues long. CDR3 in amino acids: CASSLEDMTQVAFIYEQYF. Written as DNA, the CDR3 is TGCGCCAGCAGTCTTGAAGACATGACACAGGTCGCCTTTATTTACGAGCAGTACTTC.

The V gene is TRBV19, the J gene TRBJ2-5; 7 bases line up with TRBD1. V was pared by 5 bases and J by 2 bases, with 14 bases of the junction left unmatched. This CDR3 region has 17 residues. Germline-derived CDR1 and CDR2 are LNHDA and SQIVND (reference sequence). The CDR3 spells CASSLFGQVQGQETQYF. The CDR3 coding sequence is TGTGCCAGTAGTCTCTTCGGACAGGTGCAGGGACAAGAGACCCAGTACTTC.

The rearrangement links TRBV7-2 to TRBJ1-6, with 9 bases matching TRBD1. CDR3 size: 15 residues. The germline gives CDR1 SGHTA, CDR2 FQGNSA. Losses at the gene ends were 5 bases for V and 7 bases for J; bases not matched to a gene: 6. The CDR3: CASSAGTGWNSPLHF. For the CDR3, the DNA is TGTGCCAGCAGCGCCGGGACAGGGTGGAATTCACCCCTCCACTTT.